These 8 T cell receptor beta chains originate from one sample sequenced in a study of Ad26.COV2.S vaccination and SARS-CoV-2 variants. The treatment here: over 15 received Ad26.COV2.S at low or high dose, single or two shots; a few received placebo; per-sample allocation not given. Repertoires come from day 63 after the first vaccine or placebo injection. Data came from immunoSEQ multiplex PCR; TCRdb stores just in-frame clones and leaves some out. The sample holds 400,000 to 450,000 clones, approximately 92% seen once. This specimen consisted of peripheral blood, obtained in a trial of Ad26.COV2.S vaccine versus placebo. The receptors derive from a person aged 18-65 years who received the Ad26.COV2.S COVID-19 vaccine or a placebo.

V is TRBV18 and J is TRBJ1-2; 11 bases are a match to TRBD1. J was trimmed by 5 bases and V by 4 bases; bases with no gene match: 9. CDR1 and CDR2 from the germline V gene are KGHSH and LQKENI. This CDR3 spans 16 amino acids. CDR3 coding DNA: TGTGCCAGCTCACTAACTCGGGACAGGGGGTTATATGGCTACACCTTC. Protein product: CASSLTRDRGLYGYTF.

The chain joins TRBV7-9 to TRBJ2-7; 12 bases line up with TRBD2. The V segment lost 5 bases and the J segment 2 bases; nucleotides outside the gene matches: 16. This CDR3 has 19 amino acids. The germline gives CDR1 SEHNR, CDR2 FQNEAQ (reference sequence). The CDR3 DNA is TGTGCCAGCAGCGCCCGGACTAGCGGGACCACAACAGAACCCTACGAGCAGTACTTC. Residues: CASSARTSGTTTEPYEQYF.

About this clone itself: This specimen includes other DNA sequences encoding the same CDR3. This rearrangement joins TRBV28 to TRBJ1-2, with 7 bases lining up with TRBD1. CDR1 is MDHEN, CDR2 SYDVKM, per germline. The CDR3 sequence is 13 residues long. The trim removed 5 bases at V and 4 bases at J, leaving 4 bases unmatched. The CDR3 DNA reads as TGTGCCAGCAGTCCGGGACAGCTCTATGGCTACACCTTC. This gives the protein CASSPGQLYGYTF.

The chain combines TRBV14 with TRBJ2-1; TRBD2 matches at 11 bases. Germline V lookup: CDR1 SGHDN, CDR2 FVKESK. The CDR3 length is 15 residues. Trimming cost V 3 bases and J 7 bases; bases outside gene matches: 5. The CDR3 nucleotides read TGTGCCAGCAGCCAGAGACTAGCGGGAACGAATGAGCAGTTCTTC. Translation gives CASSQRLAGTNEQFF.

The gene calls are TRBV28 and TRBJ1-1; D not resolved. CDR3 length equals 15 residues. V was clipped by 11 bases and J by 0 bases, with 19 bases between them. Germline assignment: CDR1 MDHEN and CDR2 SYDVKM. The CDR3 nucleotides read TGTGCCGCCCGAGGAGTCATCGCCATGAACACTGAAGCTTTCTTT. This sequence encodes CAARGVIAMNTEAFF.

CDR3 sequence: CASSYSRGGTQYF. The DNA of the CDR3 is TGTGCCAGCAGTTACTCGCGAGGGGGGACCCAGTACTTC. The chain recombines TRBV6-2 or TRBV6-3 with TRBJ2-5; D possibly corresponds to TRBD1 (6 bases). Trimming removed 0 bases at V and 7 bases at J, with 9 bases between. Germline loops: CDR1 MNHEY, CDR2 SVGEGT. The CDR3 is 13 amino acids.

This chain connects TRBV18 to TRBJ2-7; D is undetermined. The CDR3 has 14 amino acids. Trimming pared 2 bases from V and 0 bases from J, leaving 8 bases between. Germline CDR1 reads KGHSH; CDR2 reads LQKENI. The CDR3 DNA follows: TGTGCCAGCTCACCAGGGCCGGGCTCCTACGAGCAGTACTTC. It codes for CASSPGPGSYEQYF.

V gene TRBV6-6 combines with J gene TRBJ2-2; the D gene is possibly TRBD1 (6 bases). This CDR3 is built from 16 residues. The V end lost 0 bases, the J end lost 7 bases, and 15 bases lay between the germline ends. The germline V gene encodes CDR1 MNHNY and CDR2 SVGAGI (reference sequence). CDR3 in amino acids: CASSYSGQGMGGELFF. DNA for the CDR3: TGTGCCAGCAGTTACTCGGGCCAGGGGATGGGCGGGGAGCTGTTTTTT.